This TCR beta chain was recovered during a study of T cell changes during pregnancy in multiple sclerosis. The V and J ends lost 2 bases and 5 bases respectively, with 13 bases between them. The germline V gene has CDR1 SGHAT and CDR2 FQNNGV. CDR3 length equals 14 residues. Here immunoSEQ multiplex PCR was the method, and the copy in TCRdb shows in-frame clones only, minus some. Of tens of thousands of clones listed, 92% were seen once; the top ten hold roughly 1.5%. The sample in question was peripheral blood, obtained after pregnancy. The rearrangement links TRBV11-2 to TRBJ2-7, with D perhaps matching TRBD1 (5 bases). The TCR originated in a female donor with multiple sclerosis, enrolled in a pregnancy study. CDR3 sequence reads: CASSLIRQGHEQYF. The CDR3 DNA sequence: TGTGCCAGCAGCTTAATTCGGCAGGGCCACGAGCAGTACTTC.